This TCR beta chain was identified in a study of control samples from healthy donors and cancer patients. V was pared by 4 bases and J by 3 bases, with 14 bases between. Germline V gene sequence: CDR1 SNHLY, CDR2 FYNNEI. CDR3 length: 15 amino acids. Sequenced by immunoSEQ multiplex PCR; TCRdb stores in-frame clones only, minus some. The sample comprises about 130,000 clones, roughly 90% of which are singletons, and around 1.8% rests with the top ten. Sequenced input: blood. This clonotype was sampled from a man between 18 and 29 years old in good health. J is TRBJ2-3 and V is TRBV2, with D possibly TRBD1 on 6 matching bases. CDR3 coding DNA: TGTGCCAGCAGTGTTGGGAACAGGGTGACAGATACGCAGTATTTT. This sequence encodes CASSVGNRVTDTQYF.